This TCR beta chain was sequenced for a study of early T cells in non-severe SARS-CoV-2 infection. The overall study: Sequencing targeted bulk RNA from unsorted whole blood, leaving chains unpaired. General observations from the study: Private and CD4 specificities were missed by VDJdb matching, which favored anti-spike CD8 responses.

For this clonotype: As yet, its antigen is unknown.

TCRdb re-called the 5' RACE reads through MiXCR, storing one row per CDR3 protein. The table shows some 81,000 distinct CDR3 sequences, with around 8.7% occurring only once. The V end was cut by 0 bases, the J end by 6 bases, with 9 bases between. Germline CDR1 is LGHDT and CDR2 is YNNKEL (reference sequence). This CDR3 is 13 amino acids long. This chain links TRBV3-1 with TRBJ2-7; possibly TRBD2 for D (5 bases). The clonotype was recovered from an adult who was a healthcare worker with PCR-confirmed SARS-CoV-2 infection or an uninfected control (not recorded which). The source material was whole blood. This CDR3 reads CASSQDRGLEQYF. CDR3 bases: TGTGCCAGCAGCCAAGATCGAGGGCTCGAGCAGTACTTC.